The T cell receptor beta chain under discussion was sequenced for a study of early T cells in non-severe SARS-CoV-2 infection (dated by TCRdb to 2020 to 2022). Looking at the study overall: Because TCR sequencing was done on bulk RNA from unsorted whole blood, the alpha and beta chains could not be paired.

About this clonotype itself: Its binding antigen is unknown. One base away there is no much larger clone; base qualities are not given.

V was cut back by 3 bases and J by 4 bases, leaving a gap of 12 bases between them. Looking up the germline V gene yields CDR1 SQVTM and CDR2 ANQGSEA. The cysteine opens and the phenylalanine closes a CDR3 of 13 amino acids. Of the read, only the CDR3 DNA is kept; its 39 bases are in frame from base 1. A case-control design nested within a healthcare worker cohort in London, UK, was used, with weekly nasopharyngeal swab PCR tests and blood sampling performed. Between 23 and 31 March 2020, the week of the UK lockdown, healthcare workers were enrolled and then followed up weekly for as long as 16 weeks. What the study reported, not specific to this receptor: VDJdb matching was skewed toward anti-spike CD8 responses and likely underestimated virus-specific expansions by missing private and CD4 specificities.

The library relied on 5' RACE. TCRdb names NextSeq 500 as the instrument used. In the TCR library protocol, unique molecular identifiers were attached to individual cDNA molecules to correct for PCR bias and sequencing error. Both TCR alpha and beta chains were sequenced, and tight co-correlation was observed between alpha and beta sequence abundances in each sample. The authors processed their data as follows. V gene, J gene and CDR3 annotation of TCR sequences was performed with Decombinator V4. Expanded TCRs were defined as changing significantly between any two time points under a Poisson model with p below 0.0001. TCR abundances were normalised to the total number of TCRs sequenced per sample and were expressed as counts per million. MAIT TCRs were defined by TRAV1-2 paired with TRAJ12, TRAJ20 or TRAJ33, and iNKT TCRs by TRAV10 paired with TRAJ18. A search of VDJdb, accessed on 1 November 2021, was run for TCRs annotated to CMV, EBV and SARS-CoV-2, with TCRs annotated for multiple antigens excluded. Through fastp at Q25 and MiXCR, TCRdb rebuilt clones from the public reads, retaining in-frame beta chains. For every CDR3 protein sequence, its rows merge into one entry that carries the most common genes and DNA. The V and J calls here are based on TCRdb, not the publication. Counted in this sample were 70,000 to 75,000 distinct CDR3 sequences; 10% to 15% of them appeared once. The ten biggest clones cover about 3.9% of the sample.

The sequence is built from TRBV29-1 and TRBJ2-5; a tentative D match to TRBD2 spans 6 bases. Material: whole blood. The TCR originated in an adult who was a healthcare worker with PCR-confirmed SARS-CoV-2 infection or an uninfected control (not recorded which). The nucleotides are TGCAGCGTTGAGCGGGGCAGGTTAGAGACCCAGTACTTC. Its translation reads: CSVERGRLETQYF.